The 32 T cell receptor beta chains below were found in one sample sequenced in a study of technical replicates of blood from several donors. TCRdb's copy holds only in-frame clones and misses some; the assay was immunoSEQ multiplex PCR. The sample lists tens of thousands of clones; roughly 93% were seen once. The specimen sequenced was T cells isolated from PBMCs. The source is a human donor in good health.

This clone was recorded once. The chain couples TRBV19 to TRBJ1-1; 7 bases fit TRBD1. This CDR3 spans 13 amino acids. Trimming removed 5 bases from V and 7 bases from J; junction bases left unmatched: 7. Germline CDR1 reads LNHDA; CDR2 reads SQIVND (reference sequence). CDR3 in DNA: TGTGCCAGTAGTCCGCGGACAGGTCTTGAAGCTTTCTTT. As protein: CASSPRTGLEAFF.

Here the CDR3 reads CASSGRLPGTSETQYF. In DNA form, the CDR3 reads TGTGCCAGCAGTGGCCGCCTTCCAGGGACTTCAGAGACCCAGTACTTC. V and J are TRBV2 and TRBJ2-5, with D tentatively TRBD2 (6 bases). V gave up 4 bases and J gave up 4 bases, with 19 bases separating them. Germline CDR1 is SNHLY and CDR2 is FYNNEI. The CDR3 has 16 residues. Drawing the rest from reference TRBV2 and TRBJ2-5, the complete variable domain is EPEVTQTPSHQVTQMGQEVILRCVPISNHLYFYWYRQILGQKVEFLVSFYNNEISEKSEIFDDQFSVERPDGSNFTLKIRSTKLEDSAMYFCASSGRLPGTSETQYFGPGTRLLVL.

The chain joins TRBV28 to TRBJ1-1; possibly TRBD1 for D (5 bases). CDR1 is MDHEN and CDR2 is SYDVKM in the germline V gene. V was cut by 4 bases and J by 0 bases, with 12 bases left in between. The CDR3 runs 15 residues. The CDR3 DNA follows: TGTGCCAGCAGTTCTATCGACAGCATGAACACTGAAGCTTTCTTT. Its translation: CASSSIDSMNTEAFF.

This sequence joins TRBV7-9 and TRBJ2-7; weak D call: TRBD2 (6 bases). The germline gives CDR1 SEHNR, CDR2 FQNEAQ (reference sequence). The CDR3 extends over 16 amino acids. V was trimmed by 2 bases and J by 1 base, leaving 15 bases between them. This CDR3 reads CASSLPSGGISYEQYF. CDR3 DNA sequence: TGTGCCAGCAGCTTACCAAGTGGGGGGATATCCTACGAGCAGTACTTC.

V is TRBV5-1 and J is TRBJ1-5; maybe TRBD1 (6 bases). Per the germline V gene, CDR1 is SGHRS and CDR2 is YFSETQ. Trimming stripped 0 bases from V and 2 bases from J, with 12 bases between. The CDR3 contains 16 residues. The CDR3 nucleotides read TGCGCCAGCAGCTTGGCGGGGGGGCAGGGCAATCAGCCCCAGCATTTT. Encoded protein: CASSLAGGQGNQPQHF.

V usage is TRBV6-5 and J usage is TRBJ2-1; TRBD2 agrees at 7 bases. The CDR3 is 14 amino acids. The germline CDR1 and CDR2 sequences are MNHEY and SVGAGI. V dropped 6 bases and J dropped 5; count of bases not matched to a gene: 7. The CDR3 bases are TGTGCCAGCAGGACCGGGACTACCAACAATGAGCAGTTCTTC. Translating gives CASRTGTTNNEQFF.

The chain recombines TRBV27 with TRBJ2-1; 10 bases are a match to TRBD2. Looked up from germline, CDR1 is MNHEY and CDR2 is SMNVEV (reference sequence). V dropped 5 bases and J dropped 4; count of bases not matched to a gene: 8. The CDR3 sequence is 16 residues long. The CDR3 DNA reads TGTGCCAGCAGTCCAACTTCTAGCGGGGGATACAATGAGCAGTTCTTC. This sequence encodes CASSPTSSGGYNEQFF.

This chain connects TRBV30 to TRBJ2-6, with TRBD1 matching 12 bases. V lost 4 bases, J lost 0 bases, and 10 bases stayed unmatched. The CDR3 length is 19 residues. Germline assignment: CDR1 GTSNPN and CDR2 SVGIG (reference sequence). The CDR3 spells CAWTFGTGGRSSGANVLTF. CDR3 DNA: TGTGCCTGGACTTTCGGGACAGGGGGCCGGAGCTCTGGGGCCAACGTCCTGACTTTC.

This chain connects TRBV9 to TRBJ2-2; 12 nucleotides line up with TRBD1. Trimming removed 3 bases from V and 5 bases from J; junction bases left unmatched: 5. Germline assignment: CDR1 SGDLS and CDR2 YYNGEE. The CDR3 totals 16 residues. In DNA form, the CDR3 reads TGTGCCAGCAGCGCAGCGGGACAGGGGGCGACCGGGGAGCTGTTTTTT. This gives the protein CASSAAGQGATGELFF.

The CDR3 is CASSLVLAGNEQYF. The CDR3 bases are TGTGCCAGCAGCTTAGTTCTAGCGGGAAACGAGCAGTACTTC. The J gene is TRBJ2-7, the V gene TRBV7-9; 9 bases line up with TRBD2. The CDR3 is made up of 14 amino acids. Germline V gene data show CDR1 as SEHNR and CDR2 as FQNEAQ (reference sequence). V gave up 1 base and J gave up 5 bases; unmatched junction bases: 3.

The V gene is TRBV29-1, the J gene TRBJ2-1; TRBD1 agrees at 11 bases. Losses at the gene ends were 5 bases for V and 8 bases for J; bases not matched to a gene: 5. Germline values: CDR1 SQVTM, CDR2 ANQGSEA. The CDR3 is 13 residues long. CDR3: CSVTGQGEYEQFF. CDR3 nucleotides: TGCAGCGTTACGGGACAGGGGGAATATGAGCAGTTCTTC.

This clone turned up a few times. The chain combines TRBV30 with TRBJ1-5, with a weak D call TRBD1 (5 bases). The germline gives CDR1 GTSNPN, CDR2 SVGIG (reference sequence). There are 13 residues in the CDR3. V was clipped by 1 base and J by 10 bases, with 14 bases between them. The CDR3 here is CAWSGLAREPQHF. The CDR3 DNA reads TGTGCCTGGAGTGGACTCGCCAGGGAACCCCAGCATTTT.

This clone has just one count. The chain employs TRBV10-1 and TRBJ2-3, with 8 nucleotides matching TRBD1. Germline V gene data show CDR1 as WNHNN and CDR2 as SYGVQD (reference sequence). This CDR3 has 17 amino acids. Germline trimming cut 0 bases from V and 2 bases from J; bases unmatched to any gene: 7. The CDR3, as DNA: TGCGCCAGCAGTGAGTCGACTCTGACAGGGGACACAGATACGCAGTATTTT. Protein product: CASSESTLTGDTDTQYF.

The J gene is TRBJ1-1, the V gene TRBV5-1; D is perhaps TRBD1 (5 bases). Germline V gene sequence: CDR1 SGHRS, CDR2 YFSETQ. V gave up 0 bases and J gave up 0 bases, with 12 bases separating them. The CDR3 length is 16 residues. The CDR3 nucleotides read TGCGCCAGCAGCTTGGAGGTTAGGGGTATGAACACTGAAGCTTTCTTT. Its protein product is CASSLEVRGMNTEAFF.

The chain joins TRBV11-2 to TRBJ1-2, with D perhaps matching TRBD1 (5 bases). This CDR3 spans 12 amino acids. V dropped 5 bases and J dropped 2 bases, with 6 bases sitting between them. The germline V gene has CDR1 SGHAT and CDR2 FQNNGV. In DNA form, the CDR3 reads TGTGCCAGCAGCGGGGGGAACTATGGCTACACCTTC. It codes for CASSGGNYGYTF.

The chain carries TRBV27 and TRBJ1-1, with TRBD1 matching over 7 bases. CDR1 and CDR2 (germline): MNHEY, SMNVEV (reference sequence). The CDR3 is made up of 13 amino acids. After removal of 2 bases from V and 5 bases from J, the junction contained 2 bases not matched to a gene. The CDR3 reads CASSLEDRTEAFF. CDR3 coding DNA: TGTGCCAGCAGTTTAGAGGACAGGACTGAAGCTTTCTTT.

The genes are TRBV5-4 and TRBJ1-2; D remains ambiguous. The CDR3 has 17 residues. Germline CDR1 and CDR2: SGHNT and YYREEE (reference sequence). V gave up 4 bases and J gave up 7 bases, with 26 bases separating them. Here the CDR3 DNA reads TGTGCCAGCAGCCGGGATGAATCTAGCCCCTCCCCGCCTGGCTACACCTTC. Translated, it gives CASSRDESSPSPPGYTF.

This clone was picked up one time. The CDR3 DNA reads as TGTGCCAGCACCGACCCCGGGACAGGGGACACTGAAGCTTTCTTT. Its protein is CASTDPGTGDTEAFF. This rearrangement joins TRBV6-5 to TRBJ1-1; 10 nucleotides line up with TRBD1. The V gene end was trimmed by 7 bases and the J gene end by 3 bases; junction bases not matched to a gene: 8. Germline lookup yields CDR1 MNHEY and CDR2 SVGAGI. CDR3 length: 15 residues.

The genes are TRBV6-1 and TRBJ2-4; D unresolved. CDR1 MNHNS and CDR2 SASEGT come from the germline V gene. This CDR3 contains 15 residues. Trimming removed 2 bases from V and 0 bases from J, with 8 bases in between. The CDR3 loop is CASSERSEAKNIQYF. The CDR3 DNA reads as TGTGCCAGCAGTGAAAGGAGCGAAGCCAAAAACATTCAGTACTTC.

This clone was observed once. The chain combines TRBV4-1 with TRBJ2-3; 8 bases match TRBD2. The CDR3 is made up of 15 amino acids. The junction had 4 bases not matched to a gene; V was cut back by 1 base and J by 4 bases. CDR1 MGHRA and CDR2 YSYEKL come from the germline V gene. The CDR3 DNA sequence: TGCGCCAGCAGCCAAGGAGCGGGAGCGGCAGATACGCAGTATTTT. Its protein is CASSQGAGAADTQYF.

The chain recombines TRBV6-5 with TRBJ2-1; 7 nucleotides match TRBD1. This CDR3 region has 13 residues. V gave up 4 bases and J gave up 5 bases; unmatched junction bases: 2. The germline V gene encodes CDR1 MNHEY and CDR2 SVGAGI. CDR3 bases: TGTGCCAGCAGTTGGGACAGCGACAATGAGCAGTTCTTC. Protein product: CASSWDSDNEQFF.

The chain carries TRBV5-1 and TRBJ2-1, with 9 bases matching TRBD2. The CDR3 extends over 18 amino acids. Germline V lookup: CDR1 SGHRS, CDR2 YFSETQ. With V trimmed by 0 bases and J by 4 bases, 11 bases remained unmatched. CDR3 DNA: TGCGCCAGCAGCTTGGGCGATGCACTAGCGGGCAATTACAATGAGCAGTTCTTC. Residues: CASSLGDALAGNYNEQFF.

This rearrangement joins TRBV13 to TRBJ1-6; 7 bases line up with TRBD1. The CDR3 has 15 residues. The trim removed 7 bases at V and 1 base at J, leaving 4 bases unmatched. Germline CDR1 reads PRHDT; CDR2 reads FYEKMQ (reference sequence). CDR3 loop: CASNRQGSYNSPLHF. Here the CDR3 DNA reads TGTGCCAGCAACCGACAGGGATCCTATAATTCACCCCTCCACTTT. Full variable domain (outside the CDR3, taken from reference TRBV13 and TRBJ1-6): AAGVIQSPRHLIKEKRETATLKCYPIPRHDTVYWYQQGPGQDPQFLISFYEKMQSDKGSIPDRFSAQQFSDYHSELNMSSLELGDSALYFCASNRQGSYNSPLHFGNGTRLTVT.

V gene TRBV18 combines with J gene TRBJ1-2, with 7 bases lining up with TRBD1. The CDR3 totals 18 residues. CDR1 and CDR2 from the germline V gene are KGHSH and LQKENI. V lost 1 base to trimming and J lost 3 bases; unmatched junction nucleotides: 14. The CDR3, as DNA: TGTGCCAGCTCACCACAAAATCCGGGACAGACTCCCTACTATGGCTACACCTTC. Residues: CASSPQNPGQTPYYGYTF. Based on the CDR3 plus reference TRBV18 and TRBJ1-2, the full variable domain is NAGVMQNPRHLVRRRGQEARLRCSPMKGHSHVYWYRQLPEEGLKFMVYLQKENIIDESGMPKERFSAEFPKEGPSILRIQQVVRGDSAAYFCASSPQNPGQTPYYGYTFGSGTRLTVV.

The V gene is TRBV11-2, the J gene TRBJ1-6, with D unclear. Deletions cut 8 bases from V and 9 bases from J, with 20 bases between. Germline V gene data show CDR1 as SGHAT and CDR2 as FQNNGV. This CDR3 region has 15 residues. The CDR3 sequence is CASALEGAAVSPLHF. CDR3 sequence (DNA): TGTGCCAGCGCCCTTGAGGGTGCGGCTGTTTCACCCCTCCACTTT.

The rearrangement joins TRBV25-1 to TRBJ2-2; TRBD1 matches 10 bases. In germline, CDR1 is MGHDK, CDR2 SYGVNS. The CDR3 extends over 15 amino acids. The junction had 4 bases not matched to a gene; V was cut back by 5 bases and J by 4 bases. The CDR3 DNA is TGTGCCAGCAGTTCCGGGGACAGGGGCACCGGGGAGCTGTTTTTT. Translating it yields CASSSGDRGTGELFF.

The chain joins TRBV14 to TRBJ2-1, with 7 bases fitting TRBD2. This CDR3 is 12 amino acids long. The germline V gene has CDR1 SGHDN and CDR2 FVKESK. J lost 10 bases, V lost 4 bases, and 4 bases had no gene match. CDR3 sequence (DNA): TGTGCCAGCAGCCTAACTAGCGACGAGCAGTTCTTC. Its translation is CASSLTSDEQFF.

This chain uses TRBV2 with TRBJ2-7; possible D gene TRBD2, 6 bases. Trimming removed 4 bases from V and 2 bases from J, with 9 bases in between. Per the germline V gene, CDR1 is SNHLY and CDR2 is FYNNEI. The CDR3 is 13 residues long. In DNA, the CDR3 is TGTGCCAGCAGTGTCGGGAGCACCTACGAGCAGTACTTC. Amino acid sequence: CASSVGSTYEQYF.

The chain links TRBV5-1 to TRBJ2-1, with a weak D call TRBD2 (6 bases). The CDR3 covers 13 residues. Germline lookup yields CDR1 SGHRS and CDR2 YFSETQ. The V end lost 3 bases, the J end lost 5 bases, and 9 bases lay between the germline ends. The CDR3 nucleotides read TGCGCCAGCAGCTCCGGACTAAACAATGAGCAGTTCTTC. This gives the protein CASSSGLNNEQFF.

V and J are TRBV6-6 and TRBJ1-5, with a tentative D call TRBD1 (6 bases). The V end was cut by 6 bases, the J end by 0 bases, with 9 bases between. From germline, CDR1 is MNHNY and CDR2 SVGAGI (reference sequence). The CDR3 has 14 amino acids. In DNA, the CDR3 is TGTGCCAGCAGGCAGGGGATTAGCAATCAGCCCCAGCATTTT. Protein product: CASRQGISNQPQHF.

The chain couples TRBV9 to TRBJ1-2; a possible D gene is TRBD1 (6 bases). The V gene's germline CDR1 is SGDLS and CDR2 YYNGEE. The V gene lost 4 bases and the J gene lost 2 bases, with 15 bases spanning the gap. The CDR3 loop spans 15 amino acids. CDR3 nucleotides: TGTGCCAGCAGCCCTCCCGGGACATCGAACTATGGCTACACCTTC. Translating gives CASSPPGTSNYGYTF.

V usage is TRBV4-2 and J usage is TRBJ2-7; 7 nucleotides agree with TRBD2. Germline V gene sequence: CDR1 LGHNA, CDR2 YNFKEQ. This CDR3 comprises 15 residues. V shed 2 bases and J 0 bases; nucleotides not matched to a gene: 4. CDR3 coding DNA: TGTGCCAGCAGCCAATGGAGCGGGAACTCCTACGAGCAGTACTTC. Its translation: CASSQWSGNSYEQYF.